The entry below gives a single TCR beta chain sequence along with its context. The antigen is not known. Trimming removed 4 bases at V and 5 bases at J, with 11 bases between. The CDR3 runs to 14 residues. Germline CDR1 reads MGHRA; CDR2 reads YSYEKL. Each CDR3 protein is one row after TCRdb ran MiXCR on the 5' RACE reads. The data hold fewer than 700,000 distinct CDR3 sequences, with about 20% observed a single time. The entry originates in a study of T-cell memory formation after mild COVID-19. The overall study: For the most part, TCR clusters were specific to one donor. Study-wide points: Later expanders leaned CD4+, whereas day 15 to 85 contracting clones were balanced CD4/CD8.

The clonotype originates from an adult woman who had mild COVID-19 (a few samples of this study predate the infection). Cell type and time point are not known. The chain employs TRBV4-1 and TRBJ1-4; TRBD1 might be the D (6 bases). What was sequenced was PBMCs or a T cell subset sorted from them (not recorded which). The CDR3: CASSRPGTNEKLFF. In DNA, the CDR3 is TGCGCCAGCAGCCGACCCGGGACAAATGAAAAACTGTTTTTT.